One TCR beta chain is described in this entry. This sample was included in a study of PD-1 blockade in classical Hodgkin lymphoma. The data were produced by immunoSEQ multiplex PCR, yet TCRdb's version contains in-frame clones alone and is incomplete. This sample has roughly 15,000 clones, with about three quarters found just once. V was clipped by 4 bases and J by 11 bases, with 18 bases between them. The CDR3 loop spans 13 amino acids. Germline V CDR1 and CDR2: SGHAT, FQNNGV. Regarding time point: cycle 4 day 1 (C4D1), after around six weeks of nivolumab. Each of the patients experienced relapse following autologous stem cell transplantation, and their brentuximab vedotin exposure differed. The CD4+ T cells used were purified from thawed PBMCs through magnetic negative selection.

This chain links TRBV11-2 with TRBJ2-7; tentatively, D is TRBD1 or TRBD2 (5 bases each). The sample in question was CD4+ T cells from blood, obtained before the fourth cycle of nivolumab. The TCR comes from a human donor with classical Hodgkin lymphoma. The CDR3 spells CASSSNERGPEYF. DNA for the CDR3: TGTGCCAGCAGCTCCAACGAGAGGGGACCGGAGTACTTC.